Each of the 8 T cell receptor beta chains below was sequenced from the same sample in a study of T cells expressing NK-cell markers. TCRdb re-called the 5' RACE reads; one entry per CDR3 protein, DNA not given. This sample's table has 300,000 to 500,000 distinct CDR3 sequences. Material for sequencing was blood T cells: a sorted CD56 or NKG2C T cell subset, CD4+ or CD8+ T cells, or bulk PBMC T cells (not recorded which). These receptors were collected from a woman in her forties or fifties in good health.

V gene TRBV5-1 combines with J gene TRBJ1-1; TCRdb picks TRBD1, but there is no DNA to check that call. The CDR3 loop spans 16 amino acids. Germline CDR1 is SGHRS and CDR2 is YFSETQ. CDR3 region: CASSETGEAENTEAFF.

CDR3 loop: CASRLVAGPKGLAGGCLDNEQFF. The rearrangement joins TRBV12-2 to TRBJ2-1; as DNA is missing, the TRBD2 call by TCRdb cannot be tested. TRBV12-2 is termed a pseudogene. CDR3 length equals 23 residues.

This sequence joins TRBV7-9 and TRBJ2-5; TCRdb outputs TRBD1, but without DNA this stays unchecked. The CDR3 has 15 residues. Looked up from germline, CDR1 is SEHNR and CDR2 is FQNEAQ (reference sequence). The CDR3 region is CASSAPGTDQETQYF.

The chain employs TRBV6-5 and TRBJ1-2. The CDR3 runs 12 residues. Germline CDR1 is MNHEY and CDR2 is SVGAGI. The CDR3 spells CASSSQNYGYTF.

This chain links TRBV12-3 or TRBV12-4 with TRBJ1-6. The CDR3 is 14 amino acids. CDR3 amino acids: CASDTGGRDSPLHF.

The rearrangement joins TRBV7-9 to TRBJ2-1; the TCRdb call, TRBD1, lacks DNA for checking. The CDR3 extends over 14 amino acids. Germline V gene sequence: CDR1 SEHNR, CDR2 FQNEAQ (reference sequence). CDR3 sequence reads: CASSLLGANNEQFF.

V usage is TRBV7-9 and J usage is TRBJ1-1. CDR1 and CDR2 (germline): SEHNR, FQNEAQ (reference sequence). The CDR3 loop spans 13 amino acids. CDR3 loop: CASSLADVTEAFF.

V and J are TRBV9 and TRBJ2-7; TCRdb picks TRBD1, but there is no DNA to check that call. The CDR3 covers 13 residues. CDR1 and CDR2 (germline): SGDLS, YYNGEE. CDR3 residues: CASSPQGFYEQYF.